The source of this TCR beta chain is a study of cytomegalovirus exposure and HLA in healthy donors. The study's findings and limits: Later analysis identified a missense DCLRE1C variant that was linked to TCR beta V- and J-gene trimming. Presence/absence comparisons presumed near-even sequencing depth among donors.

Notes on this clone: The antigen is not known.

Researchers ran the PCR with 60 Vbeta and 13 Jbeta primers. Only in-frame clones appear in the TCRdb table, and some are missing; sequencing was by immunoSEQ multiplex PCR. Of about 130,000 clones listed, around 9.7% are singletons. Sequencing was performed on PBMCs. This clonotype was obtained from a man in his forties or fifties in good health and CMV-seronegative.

The CDR3 here is CASRKTGPGPTQYF. CDR3 in DNA: TGTGCCAGCAGGAAAACAGGGCCCGGGCCTACGCAGTATTTT. The chain links TRBV9 to TRBJ2-3, with a weak D call TRBD1 (6 bases). Trimming removed 5 bases at V and 8 bases at J, with 18 bases between. From germline, CDR1 is SGDLS and CDR2 YYNGEE. The CDR3 has 14 residues.